This TCR beta chain was captured in a study of blood T cell repertoires in COVID-19. Study background: T cells, B-cell-depleted T cells, or PBMCs provided the cDNA or gDNA that served as material.

The CDR3 extends over 13 amino acids. Germline V gene sequence: CDR1 SGDLS, CDR2 YYNGEE. Deletions cut 0 bases from V and 8 bases from J, with 11 bases between. This clone is a singleton in its sample. How the authors handled the data: By means of reference gene primer amplification, nucleated cell counts were estimated. Data came from immunoSEQ multiplex PCR; TCRdb stores just in-frame clones and leaves some out. For V, J and clone size, that table is used; D and trimming come from the DNA. The sample lists a few hundred thousand clones; more than 75% were seen once. The receptor was derived from a woman between 50 and 59 years old who had recovered from COVID-19. The sequenced sample consisted of peripheral blood. J is TRBJ1-1 and V is TRBV9; unclear D gene. This CDR3 reads CASSVGASGEAFF. In nucleotides, the CDR3 is TGTGCCAGCAGCGTAGGAGCCTCAGGAGAAGCTTTCTTT.